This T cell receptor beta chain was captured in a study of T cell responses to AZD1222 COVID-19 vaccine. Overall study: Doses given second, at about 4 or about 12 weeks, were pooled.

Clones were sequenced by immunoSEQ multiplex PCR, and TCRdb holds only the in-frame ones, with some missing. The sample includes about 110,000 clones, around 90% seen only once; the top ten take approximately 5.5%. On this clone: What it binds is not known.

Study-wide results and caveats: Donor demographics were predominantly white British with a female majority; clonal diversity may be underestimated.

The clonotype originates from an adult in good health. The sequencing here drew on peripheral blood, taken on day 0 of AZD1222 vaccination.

The CDR3 nucleotides read TGTGCCAGCAGTTACCAGATATCCGTGGGGCAGCTCAACACCGGGGAGCTGTTTTTT. It translates to CASSYQISVGQLNTGELFF. J is TRBJ2-2 and V is TRBV6-2 or TRBV6-3; maybe TRBD1 (5 bases). Trimming removed 2 bases at V and 2 bases at J, with 21 bases between. Germline V gene lookup returns CDR1 MNHEY and CDR2 SVGEGT. The CDR3 spans 19 residues.